This T cell receptor beta chain was documented in a study of cytomegalovirus exposure and HLA in healthy donors. PCR primers comprised 60 Vbeta and 13 Jbeta primers. Some clones are missing from TCRdb's copy, which holds only in-frame ones; the method was immunoSEQ multiplex PCR. The sample has around 200,000 clones, about 80% seen once; the top ten hold roughly 10%. This CDR3 is 12 amino acids long. Germline CDR1 reads ENHRY; CDR2 reads SYGVKD. Trimming removed 4 bases from V and 6 bases from J, with 10 bases in between. The chain is built from TRBV10-3 and TRBJ2-7; TRBD1 is a possible D gene (5 bases). This receptor was identified in a woman in her fifties or sixties in good health and CMV-seropositive. The sequenced sample was PBMCs. CDR3: CAISGKGLEQYF. The DNA for the CDR3 is TGTGCCATCAGTGGTAAGGGGCTCGAGCAGTACTTC.